The next 19 T cell receptor beta chains were all read from a single sample in a study of cytomegalovirus exposure and HLA in healthy donors. Both 60 Vbeta primers and 13 Jbeta primers went into the PCR. This table comes from immunoSEQ multiplex PCR, and its TCRdb copy is limited to in-frame clones, with some not included. The sample includes some 75,000 clones. The sample taken for sequencing was PBMCs. These TCRs come from a man between 35 and 55 years old in good health and CMV-seronegative.

The chain carries TRBV7-2 and TRBJ2-5, with 9 bases fitting TRBD1. The J segment lost 5 bases and the V segment lost 5 bases, leaving 9 bases of the junction unmatched. Germline V gene lookup returns CDR1 SGHTA and CDR2 FQGNSA. The CDR3 runs 15 residues. CDR3 amino acids: CASSIRDRALETQYF. CDR3 in DNA: TGTGCCAGCAGCATCCGGGACAGGGCTTTGGAGACCCAGTACTTC.

The chain is built from TRBV5-4 and TRBJ2-3; D may be TRBD2 (7 bases). Trimming removed 1 base from V and 2 bases from J, with 14 bases in between. Germline CDR1 is SGHNT and CDR2 is YYREEE (reference sequence). The CDR3 is made up of 16 amino acids. CDR3 in amino acids: CASSLFRGAYTDTQYF. CDR3 DNA: TGTGCCAGCAGCTTGTTTCGGGGGGCCTACACAGATACGCAGTATTTT.

This rearrangement joins TRBV6-5 to TRBJ1-1; 8 bases align to TRBD1. CDR3 size: 15 residues. V gave up 4 bases and J gave up 0 bases; unmatched junction bases: 4. Germline CDR1 reads MNHEY; CDR2 reads SVGAGI. The CDR3 DNA follows: TGTGCCAGCAGTTTCCGACAGGGGATGAACACTGAAGCTTTCTTT. As protein: CASSFRQGMNTEAFF.

The chain joins TRBV4-3 to TRBJ1-3, with 8 bases aligning to TRBD1. This CDR3 comprises 14 residues. Losses at the gene ends were 4 bases for V and 2 bases for J; bases not matched to a gene: 1. From germline, CDR1 is LGHNA and CDR2 YSLEER. CDR3 nucleotide sequence: TGCGCCAGCAGCCCGACAGGGGCTGGAAACACCATATATTTT. The encoded protein is CASSPTGAGNTIYF.

The V gene is TRBV21-1, the J gene TRBJ1-5; the DNA was not used to check the table's D call, TRBD1. TRBV21-1 counts as a pseudogene. The CDR3 contains 15 residues. DNA for the CDR3: TGTGCCAGCAAGTACGGGACAGGGGGCGATCAGCCCCAGCATTTT. Protein: CASKYGTGGDQPQHF.

The chain employs TRBV15 and TRBJ1-5; D is uncertain. CDR3 size: 13 residues. V was trimmed by 1 base and J by 7 bases, leaving 8 bases between them. Germline CDR1 is LNHNV and CDR2 is YYDKDF (reference sequence). The CDR3 spells CATSRGPVQPQHF. For the CDR3, the DNA is TGTGCCACCAGCAGAGGCCCAGTCCAGCCCCAGCATTTT.

This chain uses TRBV19 with TRBJ1-1; D may be TRBD1 (6 bases). The CDR3 has 13 amino acids. The V and J ends lost 4 bases and 3 bases respectively, with 9 bases between them. Germline V gene lookup returns CDR1 LNHDA and CDR2 SQIVND (reference sequence). CDR3 bases: TGTGCCAGTAGTACCTCAGGGGACACTGAAGCTTTCTTT. It is translated as CASSTSGDTEAFF.

The chain has TRBV5-4 and TRBJ2-1; D remains ambiguous. Germline values: CDR1 SGHNT, CDR2 YYREEE (reference sequence). The CDR3 is made up of 11 amino acids. The V end was cut by 1 base, the J end by 10 bases, with 6 bases between. The CDR3 nucleotides read TGTGCCAGCAGCTTGACTGAGGAGCAGTTCTTC. As protein: CASSLTEEQFF.

The chain combines TRBV7-2 with TRBJ2-1, with 9 bases identical to TRBD2. J was trimmed by 9 bases and V by 2 bases; bases with no gene match: 17. Germline lookup yields CDR1 SGHTA and CDR2 FQGNSA. This CDR3 comprises 18 residues. CDR3 loop: CASSLSALAGGHVSEQFF. CDR3 nucleotide sequence: TGTGCCAGCAGCTTATCCGCTTTGGCGGGAGGGCACGTGAGTGAGCAGTTCTTC.

The chain has TRBV15 and TRBJ2-6; 7 nucleotides match TRBD1. Germline V gene data show CDR1 as LNHNV and CDR2 as YYDKDF (reference sequence). The CDR3 is made up of 17 amino acids. V was pared by 3 bases and J by 0 bases, with 5 bases of the junction left unmatched. In nucleotides, the CDR3 is TGTGCCACCAGCAGGGACAGGAGGAGCTCTGGGGCCAACGTCCTGACTTTC. As protein: CATSRDRRSSGANVLTF.

This chain links TRBV7-6 with TRBJ1-3; D remains ambiguous. Deletions cut 1 base from V and 4 bases from J, with 8 bases between. The CDR3 covers 14 residues. Germline V gene data show CDR1 as SGHVS and CDR2 as FNYEAQ. DNA for the CDR3: TGTGCCAGCAGCTTAGGACAATCCGGAAACACCATATATTTT. This gives the protein CASSLGQSGNTIYF.

This CDR3 reads CASSLGQAGGEQYF. Written as DNA, the CDR3 is TGTGCCAGCAGCTTAGGTCAAGCGGGGGGCGAGCAGTACTTC. The chain carries TRBV7-2 and TRBJ2-7, with 9 bases aligning to TRBD2. This CDR3 is built from 14 residues. The trim removed 1 base at V and 6 bases at J, leaving 4 bases unmatched. Germline assignment: CDR1 SGHTA and CDR2 FQGNSA. Using reference TRBV7-2 and TRBJ2-7 for the parts outside the CDR3, the full variable domain is GAGVSQSPSNKVTEKGKDVELRCDPISGHTALYWYRQSLGQGLEFLIYFQGNSAPDKSGLPSDRFSAERTGGSVSTLTIQRTQQEDSAVYLCASSLGQAGGEQYFGPGTRLTVT.

The V and J genes are TRBV30 and TRBJ2-4; D is perhaps TRBD1 (5 bases). The V end lost 3 bases, the J end lost 8 bases, and 14 bases lay between the germline ends. The CDR3 sequence is 13 residues long. The germline V gene has CDR1 GTSNPN and CDR2 SVGIG (reference sequence). The CDR3 reads CAWRGADLDIQYF. For the CDR3, the DNA is TGTGCCTGGAGAGGGGCGGATTTGGACATTCAGTACTTC.

The chain carries TRBV7-9 and TRBJ2-5; TRBD1 agrees at 7 bases. The J segment lost 4 bases and the V segment lost 1 base, leaving 3 bases of the junction unmatched. Germline loops: CDR1 SEHNR, CDR2 FQNEAQ (reference sequence). This CDR3 has 14 residues. CDR3 region: CASSLGSGGETQYF. In DNA, the CDR3 is TGTGCCAGCAGCTTAGGGTCAGGGGGAGAGACCCAGTACTTC.

The J gene is TRBJ2-1, the V gene TRBV6-1, with 8 bases identical to TRBD2. CDR3 length equals 15 residues. CDR1 MNHNS and CDR2 SASEGT come from the germline V gene. The V segment lost 2 bases and the J segment 9 bases; nucleotides outside the gene matches: 9. CDR3 bases: TGTGCCAGCAGTGAAATGGGGACTAGTAATGGTGAGCAGTTCTTC. It encodes CASSEMGTSNGEQFF.

The rearrangement links TRBV2 to TRBJ1-1, with D tentatively TRBD1 (5 bases). The CDR3 totals 14 residues. CDR1 and CDR2 from the germline V gene are SNHLY and FYNNEI. V was clipped by 1 base and J by 0 bases, with 6 bases between them. The CDR3 loop is CASSEGQMNTEAFF. DNA of the CDR3: TGTGCCAGCAGTGAAGGACAGATGAACACTGAAGCTTTCTTT.

The chain employs TRBV7-2 and TRBJ2-7; 8 nucleotides line up with TRBD2. The J segment lost 5 bases and the V segment lost 5 bases, leaving 8 bases of the junction unmatched. Looked up from germline, CDR1 is SGHTA and CDR2 is FQGNSA. This CDR3 has 14 residues. The CDR3 DNA is TGTGCCAGCAGCACGGTAGCGGGAATCGACGAGCAGTACTTC. This encodes CASSTVAGIDEQYF.

A note on this clone: Other DNA sequences in this sample translate to the same CDR3. V usage is TRBV2 and J usage is TRBJ1-2; possibly TRBD1 for D (6 bases). This CDR3 has 16 residues. The V and J ends lost 2 bases and 7 bases respectively, with 20 bases between them. Germline V lookup: CDR1 SNHLY, CDR2 FYNNEI. DNA of the CDR3: TGTGCCAGCAGTGAATTTTCCCGAACAGGGTCTGGTGGCTACACCTTC. It translates to CASSEFSRTGSGGYTF.

The chain has TRBV27 and TRBJ1-6; TRBD1 aligns across 10 bases. The J segment lost 10 bases and the V segment lost 5 bases, leaving 5 bases of the junction unmatched. The CDR3 has 14 residues. Per the germline V gene, CDR1 is MNHEY and CDR2 is SMNVEV (reference sequence). The CDR3 is CASSDRGRNSPLHF. CDR3 nucleotide sequence: TGTGCCAGCAGTGACAGGGGGCGCAACTCACCCCTCCACTTT.